This T cell receptor (beta chain) is drawn from a study of T cell repertoires in cytomegalovirus infection. Looking at the study overall: The authors used CMV epitopes that were HLA-C-restricted (recently identified) and HLA-B-restricted (well studied). An indication of both CMV infection and matching HLA type came from public TCR beta signatures. General study findings and limits: Identification of carriers of CMV plus the relevant HLA was performed using cumulative public TCR beta family frequency. It was HLA-C-restricted CMV-specific TCR beta clonotypes that dominated the response ex vivo.

In germline, CDR1 is MNHNS, CDR2 SASEGT. Unmatched junction bases numbered 8, after V lost 6 bases and J lost 1 base. CDR3 length: 15 residues. As for this clonotype: The antigen remains undetermined.

TCRdb reprocessed the reads via MiXCR and lists one record per CDR3 protein. The table has hundreds of thousands of distinct CDR3 sequences, 42% seen once. The chain combines TRBV6-1 with TRBJ2-7, with 8 bases aligning to TRBD2. Sequenced here: cultured PBMCs, sampled from culture after CMV antigen stimulation. The source of this sequence is a human donor in good health (CMV status not recorded). Some clones in this sample may be carry-over from other donors' samples. CDR3 sequence: CASRELAVNSYEQYF. The CDR3 DNA reads TGTGCCAGCAGGGAACTAGCGGTGAATTCCTACGAGCAGTACTTC.